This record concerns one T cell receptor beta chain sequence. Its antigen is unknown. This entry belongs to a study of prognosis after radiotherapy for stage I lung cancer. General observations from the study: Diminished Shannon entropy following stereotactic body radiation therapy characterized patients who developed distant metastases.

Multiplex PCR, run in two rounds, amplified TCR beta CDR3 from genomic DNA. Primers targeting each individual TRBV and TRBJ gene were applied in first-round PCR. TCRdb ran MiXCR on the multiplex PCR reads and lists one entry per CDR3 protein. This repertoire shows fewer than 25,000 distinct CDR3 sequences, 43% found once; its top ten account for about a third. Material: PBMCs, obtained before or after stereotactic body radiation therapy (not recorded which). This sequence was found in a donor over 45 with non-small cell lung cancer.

CDR3 sequence: CASSLERAGENEAFF. DNA of the CDR3: TGTGCCAGCAGCTTAGAGAGGGCAGGGGAGAATGAAGCTTTCTTT. The rearrangement uses TRBV7-8 and TRBJ1-1; D is possibly TRBD1 (6 bases). CDR1 and CDR2 (germline): SGHVS, FQNEAQ. CDR3 size: 15 residues. The V end was cut by 1 base, the J end by 7 bases, with 16 bases between.